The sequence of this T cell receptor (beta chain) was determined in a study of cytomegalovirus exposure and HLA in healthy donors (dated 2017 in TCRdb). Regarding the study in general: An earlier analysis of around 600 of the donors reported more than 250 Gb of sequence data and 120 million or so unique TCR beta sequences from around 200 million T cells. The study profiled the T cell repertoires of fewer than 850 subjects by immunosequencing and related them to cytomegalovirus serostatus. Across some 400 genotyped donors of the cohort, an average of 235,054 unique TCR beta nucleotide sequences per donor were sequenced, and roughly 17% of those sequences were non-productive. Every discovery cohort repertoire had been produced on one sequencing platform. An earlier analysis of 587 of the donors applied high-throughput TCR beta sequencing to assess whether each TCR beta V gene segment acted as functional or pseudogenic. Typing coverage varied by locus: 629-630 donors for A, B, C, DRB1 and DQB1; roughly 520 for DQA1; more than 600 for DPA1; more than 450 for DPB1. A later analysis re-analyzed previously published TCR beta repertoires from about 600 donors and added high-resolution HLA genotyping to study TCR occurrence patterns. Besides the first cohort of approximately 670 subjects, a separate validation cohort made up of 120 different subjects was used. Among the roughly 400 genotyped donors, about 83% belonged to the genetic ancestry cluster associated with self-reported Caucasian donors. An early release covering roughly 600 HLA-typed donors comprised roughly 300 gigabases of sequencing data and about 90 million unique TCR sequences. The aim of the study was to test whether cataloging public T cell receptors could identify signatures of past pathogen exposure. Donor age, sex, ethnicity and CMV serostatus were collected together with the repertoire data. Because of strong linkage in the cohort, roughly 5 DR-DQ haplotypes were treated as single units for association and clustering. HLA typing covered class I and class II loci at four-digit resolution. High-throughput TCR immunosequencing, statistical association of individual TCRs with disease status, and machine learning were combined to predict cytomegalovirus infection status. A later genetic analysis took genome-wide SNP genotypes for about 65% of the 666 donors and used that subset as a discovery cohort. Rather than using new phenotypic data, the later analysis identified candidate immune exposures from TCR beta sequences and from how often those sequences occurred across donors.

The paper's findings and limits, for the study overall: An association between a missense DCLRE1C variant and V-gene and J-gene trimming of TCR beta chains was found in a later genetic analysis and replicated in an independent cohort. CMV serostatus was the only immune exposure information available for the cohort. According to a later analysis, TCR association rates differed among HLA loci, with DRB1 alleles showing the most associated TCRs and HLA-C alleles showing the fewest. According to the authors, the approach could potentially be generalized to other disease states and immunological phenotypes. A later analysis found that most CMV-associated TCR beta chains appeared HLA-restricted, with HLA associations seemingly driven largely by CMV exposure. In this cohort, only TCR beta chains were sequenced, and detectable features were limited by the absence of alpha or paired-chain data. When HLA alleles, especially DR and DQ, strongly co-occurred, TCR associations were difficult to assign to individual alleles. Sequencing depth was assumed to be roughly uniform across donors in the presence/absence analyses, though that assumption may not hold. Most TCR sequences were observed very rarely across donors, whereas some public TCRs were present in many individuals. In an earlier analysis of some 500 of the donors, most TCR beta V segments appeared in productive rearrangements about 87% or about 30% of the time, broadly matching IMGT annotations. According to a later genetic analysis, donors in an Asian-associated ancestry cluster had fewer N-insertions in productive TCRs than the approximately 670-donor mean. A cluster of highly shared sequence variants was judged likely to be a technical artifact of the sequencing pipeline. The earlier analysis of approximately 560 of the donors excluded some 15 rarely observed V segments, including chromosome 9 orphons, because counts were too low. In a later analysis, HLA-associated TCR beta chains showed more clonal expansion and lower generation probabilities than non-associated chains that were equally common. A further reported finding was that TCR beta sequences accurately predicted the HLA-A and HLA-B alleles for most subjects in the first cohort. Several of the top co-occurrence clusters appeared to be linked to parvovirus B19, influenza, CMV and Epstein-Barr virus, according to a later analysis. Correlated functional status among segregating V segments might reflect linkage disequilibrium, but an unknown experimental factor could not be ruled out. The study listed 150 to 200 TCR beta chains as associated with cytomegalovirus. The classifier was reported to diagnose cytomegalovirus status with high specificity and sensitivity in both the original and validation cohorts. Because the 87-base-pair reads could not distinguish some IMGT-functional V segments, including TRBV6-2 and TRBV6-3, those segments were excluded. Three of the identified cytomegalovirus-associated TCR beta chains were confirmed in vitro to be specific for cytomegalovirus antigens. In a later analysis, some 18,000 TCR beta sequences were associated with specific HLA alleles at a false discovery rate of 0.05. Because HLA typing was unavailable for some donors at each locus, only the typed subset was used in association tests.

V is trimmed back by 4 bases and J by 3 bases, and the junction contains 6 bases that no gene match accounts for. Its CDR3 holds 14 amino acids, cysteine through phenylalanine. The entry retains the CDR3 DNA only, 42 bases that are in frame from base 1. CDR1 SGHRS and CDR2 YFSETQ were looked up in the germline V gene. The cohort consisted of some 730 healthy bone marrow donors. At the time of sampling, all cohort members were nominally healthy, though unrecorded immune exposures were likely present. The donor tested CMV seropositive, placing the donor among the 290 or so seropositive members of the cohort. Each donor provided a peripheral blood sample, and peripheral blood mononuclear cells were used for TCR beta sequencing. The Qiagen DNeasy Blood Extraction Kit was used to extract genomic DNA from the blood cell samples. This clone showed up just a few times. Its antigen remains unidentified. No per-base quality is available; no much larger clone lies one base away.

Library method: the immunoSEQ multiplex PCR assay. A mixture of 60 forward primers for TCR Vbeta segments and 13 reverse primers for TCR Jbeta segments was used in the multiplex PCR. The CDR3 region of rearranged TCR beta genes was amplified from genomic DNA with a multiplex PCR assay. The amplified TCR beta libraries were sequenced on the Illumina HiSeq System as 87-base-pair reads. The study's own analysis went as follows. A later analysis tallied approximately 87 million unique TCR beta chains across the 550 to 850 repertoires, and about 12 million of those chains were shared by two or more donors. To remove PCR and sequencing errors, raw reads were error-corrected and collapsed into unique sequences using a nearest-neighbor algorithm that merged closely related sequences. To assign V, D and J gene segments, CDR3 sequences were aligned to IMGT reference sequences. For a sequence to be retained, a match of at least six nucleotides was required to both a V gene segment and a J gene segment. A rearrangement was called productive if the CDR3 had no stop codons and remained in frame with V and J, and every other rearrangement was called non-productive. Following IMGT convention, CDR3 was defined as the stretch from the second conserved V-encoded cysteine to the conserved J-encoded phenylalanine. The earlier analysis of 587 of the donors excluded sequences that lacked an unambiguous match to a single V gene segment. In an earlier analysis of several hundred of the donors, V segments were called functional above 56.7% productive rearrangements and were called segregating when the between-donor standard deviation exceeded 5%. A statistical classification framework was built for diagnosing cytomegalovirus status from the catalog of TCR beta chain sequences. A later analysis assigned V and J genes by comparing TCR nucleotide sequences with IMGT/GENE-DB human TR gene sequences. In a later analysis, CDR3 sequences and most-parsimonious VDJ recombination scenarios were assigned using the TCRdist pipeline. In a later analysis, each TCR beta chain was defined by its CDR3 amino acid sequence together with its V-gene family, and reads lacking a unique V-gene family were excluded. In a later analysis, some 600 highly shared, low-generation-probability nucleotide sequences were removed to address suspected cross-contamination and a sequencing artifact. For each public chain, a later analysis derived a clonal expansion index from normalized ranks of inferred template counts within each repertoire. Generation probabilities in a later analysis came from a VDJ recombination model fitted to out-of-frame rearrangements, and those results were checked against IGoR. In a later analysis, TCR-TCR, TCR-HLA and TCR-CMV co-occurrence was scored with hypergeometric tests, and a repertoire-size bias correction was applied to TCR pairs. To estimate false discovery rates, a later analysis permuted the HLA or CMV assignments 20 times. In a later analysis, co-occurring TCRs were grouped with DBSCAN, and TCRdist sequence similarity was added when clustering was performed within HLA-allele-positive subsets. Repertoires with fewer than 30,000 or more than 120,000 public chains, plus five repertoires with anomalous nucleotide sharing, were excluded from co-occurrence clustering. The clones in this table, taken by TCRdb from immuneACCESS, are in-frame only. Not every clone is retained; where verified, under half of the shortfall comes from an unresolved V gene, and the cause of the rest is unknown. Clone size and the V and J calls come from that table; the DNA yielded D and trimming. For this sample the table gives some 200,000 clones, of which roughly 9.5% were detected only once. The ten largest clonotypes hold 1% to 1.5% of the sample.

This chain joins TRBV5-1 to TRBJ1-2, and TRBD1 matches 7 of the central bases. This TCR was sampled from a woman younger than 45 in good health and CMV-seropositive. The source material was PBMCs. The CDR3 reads CASSRDGTDYGYTF. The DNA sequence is TGCGCCAGCAGCCGCGATGGGACAGACTATGGCTACACCTTC.